The 7 T cell receptor beta chains given below trace back to one sample, sequenced in a study of blood T cells in healthy people across ages. A second PCR of about 6 to 12 cycles used a sample-barcoded 5' primer and a J-beta primer mix. TCRdb itself ran the 5' RACE reads through MiXCR, one entry per CDR3 protein. The table lists hundreds of thousands of distinct CDR3 sequences, around 45% of them singletons, with approximately 19% in the top ten. Sequenced sample: blood. The receptors shown here come from a man in his sixties in good health.

This clonotype was recorded a few times. The V and J genes are TRBV5-6 and TRBJ2-5; D is possibly TRBD2 (6 bases). CDR1 SGHDT and CDR2 YYEEEE come from the germline V gene. V dropped 4 bases and J dropped 3 bases, with 16 bases sitting between them. This CDR3 comprises 15 residues. Written as DNA, the CDR3 is TGTGCCAGCAGCCCAATGGGAGGCAAAAAAGAGACCCAGTACTTC. Protein sequence: CASSPMGGKKETQYF.

This clonotype was recorded at least ten times. This rearrangement joins TRBV6-5 to TRBJ1-2; perhaps TRBD1 as D (6 bases). V was shortened by 6 bases and J by 2 bases, with 16 bases between the two germline ends. CDR1 and CDR2 (germline): MNHEY, SVGAGI. The CDR3 consists of 15 residues. CDR3 coding DNA: TGTGCCAGCAGGGAAACGACAGGAGAAAACTATGGCTACACCTTC. Translation gives CASRETTGENYGYTF.

The CDR3 DNA is TGTGCCAGCGGCGGACAGGCCTACGAGCAGTACTTC. Translated: CASGGQAYEQYF. The rearrangement joins TRBV6-6 to TRBJ2-7; TRBD1 matches at 7 bases. Germline V lookup: CDR1 MNHNY, CDR2 SVGAGI (reference sequence). The ends lost 8 bases at V and 2 bases at J; junction bases unmatched: 3. This CDR3 is 12 amino acids long.

V usage is TRBV5-5 and J usage is TRBJ2-7; D might be TRBD2 (5 bases). The CDR3 runs 14 residues. CDR1 is SGHKS and CDR2 is YYEKEE in the germline V gene (reference sequence). The V end was cut by 1 base, the J end by 7 bases, with 15 bases between. The CDR3 here is CASSLLDLRGEQYF. The CDR3 DNA reads TGTGCCAGCAGCTTGCTGGACCTACGGGGAGAGCAGTACTTC.

A few counts support this clonotype. The rearrangement joins TRBV7-8 to TRBJ2-7; TRBD2 matches 10 bases. V shed 4 bases, J shed 3 bases, and the junction held 12 bases outside the gene matches. CDR1 SGHVS and CDR2 FQNEAQ come from the germline V gene. The CDR3 is 17 amino acids. Written as DNA, the CDR3 is TGTGCCAGCAGCTCCCCCGGGACTAGCGATTTCAACTACGAGCAGTACTTC. This encodes CASSSPGTSDFNYEQYF.

The CDR3 sequence: CSGLAAGGYNEQFF. CDR3 nucleotides: TGCAGTGGTCTCGCAGCGGGAGGTTACAATGAGCAGTTCTTC. This rearrangement joins TRBV20-1 to TRBJ2-1, with 9 bases matching TRBD2. This CDR3 contains 14 residues. The J segment lost 4 bases and the V segment lost 7 bases, leaving 8 bases of the junction unmatched. Per the germline V gene, CDR1 is DFQATT and CDR2 is SNEGSKA (reference sequence).

As regards this clonotype: With a much larger clone just one base away, this may be a read error. The V call is TRBV7-9, the J call TRBJ2-1; tentative D call: TRBD1 (6 bases). Germline loops: CDR1 SEHNR, CDR2 FQNEAQ (reference sequence). The CDR3 is 15 residues long. Trimming removed 1 base from V and 6 bases from J, with 13 bases in between. The chain's CDR3 is CASSLETGNPNEQFF. CDR3 sequence (DNA): TGTGCCAGCAGCTTAGAAACAGGGAACCCCAATGAGCAGTTCTTC.